This TCR beta chain was sequenced for a study of human T cells and chemical hapten exposure. CDR3 size: 13 residues. V was cut by 4 bases and J by 4 bases, with 10 bases left in between. Germline CDR1 is SGHVS and CDR2 is FQNEAQ. TCRdb itself ran the RACE reads through MiXCR, one entry per CDR3 protein. The sample comprises 240,000 or so distinct CDR3 sequences, about 9.4% of which are singletons, and less than 3% rests with the top ten. As to time point: pre-sensitization, week 0. The treatment denotes: therapeutic diphenylcyclopropenone sensitization with weekly scalp DPC. The TCR sequence derives from a woman between 40 and 50 years old with alopecia areata. Some clones in this sample may be carry-over from other donors' samples. The rearrangement uses TRBV7-8 and TRBJ1-1; a possible D gene is TRBD1 (6 bases). This sample comprised whole blood, obtained in connection with sensitization to the hapten diphenylcyclopropenone (DPC). The CDR3 is CASSSQGFTEAFF. The CDR3 bases are TGTGCCAGCAGCTCACAGGGTTTCACTGAAGCTTTCTTT.